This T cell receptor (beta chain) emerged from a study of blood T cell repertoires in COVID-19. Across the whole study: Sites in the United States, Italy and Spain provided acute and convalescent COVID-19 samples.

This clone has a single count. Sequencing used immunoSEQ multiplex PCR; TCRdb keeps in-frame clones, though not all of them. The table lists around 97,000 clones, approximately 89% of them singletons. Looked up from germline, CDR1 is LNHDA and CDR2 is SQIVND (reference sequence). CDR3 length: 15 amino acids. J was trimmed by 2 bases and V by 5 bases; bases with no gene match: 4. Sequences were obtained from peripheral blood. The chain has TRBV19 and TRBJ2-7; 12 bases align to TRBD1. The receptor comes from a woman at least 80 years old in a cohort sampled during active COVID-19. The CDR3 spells CASSSGTGGPYEQYF. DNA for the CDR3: TGTGCCAGTAGTTCCGGGACAGGGGGCCCCTACGAGCAGTACTTC. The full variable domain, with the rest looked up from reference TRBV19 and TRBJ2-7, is DGGITQSPKYLFRKEGQNVTLSCEQNLNHDAMYWYRQDPGQGLRLIYYSQIVNDFQKGDIAEGYSVSREKKESFPLTVTSAQKNPTAFYLCASSSGTGGPYEQYFGPGTRLTVT.